Presented here are 4 T cell receptor beta chains from one specimen sequenced in a study of blood T cell repertoires in COVID-19. Sequenced by immunoSEQ multiplex PCR; TCRdb stores in-frame clones only, minus some. The table includes over 85,000 clones, over 75% detected once. The sequenced material came from peripheral blood. These receptors were collected from a man aged 60 to 75 with acute or convalescent COVID-19.

The rearrangement links TRBV6-1 to TRBJ2-7; 7 bases agree with TRBD2. The CDR3 runs 17 residues. The V gene's germline CDR1 is MNHNS and CDR2 SASEGT. V was clipped by 2 bases and J by 2 bases; unmatched bases: 12. The CDR3 DNA follows: TGTGCCAGCAGTGAATGGGGGGGGAGCGGACCCACCTACGAGCAGTACTTC. This translates into CASSEWGGSGPTYEQYF.

This chain joins TRBV6-2 or TRBV6-3 and TRBJ2-5, with D possibly TRBD2 on 6 matching bases. The V gene lost 2 bases and the J gene lost 0 bases, with 10 bases spanning the gap. CDR3 size: 15 residues. CDR1 and CDR2 from the germline V gene are MNHEY and SVGEGT. The CDR3 spells CASSYGGWYQETQYF. The CDR3 DNA follows: TGTGCCAGCAGTTACGGGGGGTGGTACCAAGAGACCCAGTACTTC.

This clone was detected only a few times. The J gene is TRBJ2-6, the V gene TRBV4-1, with D perhaps TRBD2 (7 bases). V was shortened by 1 base and J by 2 bases, with 18 bases between the two germline ends. Germline values: CDR1 MGHRA, CDR2 YSYEKL. The CDR3 spans 19 residues. The CDR3 coding sequence is TGCGCCAGCAGCCAAGCCCTAACTGGGGGGGGCGCTGGGGCCAACGTCCTGACTTTC. Its protein is CASSQALTGGGAGANVLTF.

The chain recombines TRBV7-3 with TRBJ2-5; TRBD1 is a possible D gene (6 bases). Germline V gene sequence: CDR1 SGHTA, CDR2 FQGTGA. The germline V and J ends were trimmed by 2 bases and 5 bases, with 18 bases remaining between them. This CDR3 region has 16 residues. CDR3 amino acids: CASSLGLPGTTETQYF. Here the CDR3 DNA reads TGTGCCAGCAGCTTAGGGTTACCAGGGACAACGGAGACCCAGTACTTC.